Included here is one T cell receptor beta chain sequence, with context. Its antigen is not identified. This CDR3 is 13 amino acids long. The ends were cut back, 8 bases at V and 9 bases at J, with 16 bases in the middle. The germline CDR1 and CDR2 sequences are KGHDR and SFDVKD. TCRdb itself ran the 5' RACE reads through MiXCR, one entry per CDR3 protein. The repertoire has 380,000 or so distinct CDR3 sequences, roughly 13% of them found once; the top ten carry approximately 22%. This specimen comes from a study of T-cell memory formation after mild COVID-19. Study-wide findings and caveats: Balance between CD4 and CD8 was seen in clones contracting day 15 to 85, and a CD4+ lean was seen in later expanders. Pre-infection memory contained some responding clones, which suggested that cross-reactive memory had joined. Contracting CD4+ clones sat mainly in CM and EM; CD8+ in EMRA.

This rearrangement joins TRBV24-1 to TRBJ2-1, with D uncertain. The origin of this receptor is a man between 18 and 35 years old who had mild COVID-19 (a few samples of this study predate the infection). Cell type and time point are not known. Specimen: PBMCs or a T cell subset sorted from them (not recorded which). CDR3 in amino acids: CATIEPSRPEQFF. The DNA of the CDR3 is TGTGCCACCATTGAGCCTTCGCGCCCTGAGCAGTTCTTC.